A single T cell receptor (beta chain) is shown here with its context. What it recognizes is unknown. This entry comes from a study of T cell responses to AZD1222 COVID-19 vaccine. The CDR3 contains 13 residues. V lost 9 bases to trimming and J lost 3 bases, with 12 bases between them. CDR1 is LNHDA and CDR2 is SQIVND in the germline V gene (reference sequence). Study-level points and caveats: It was only after the peak T cell response that any repertoires were sampled. The donor cohort was predominantly white British with a female majority, and clonal diversity may have been underestimated. Nearly half of spike-specific TCRs reportedly target unmutated variant regions.

TCRdb's table, derived via immunoSEQ multiplex PCR, lists solely in-frame clones and lacks some. Counted here are about 130,000 clones, over 65% occurring once; the ten biggest clones make up over 4%. The origin of this receptor is an adult in good health. This material consisted of peripheral blood, taken on day 0 of AZD1222 vaccination. The V gene is TRBV19, the J gene TRBJ1-3, with D possibly TRBD1 on 6 matching bases. This CDR3 is CARGGWVGNTIYF. The DNA of the CDR3 is TGTGCCAGGGGGGGCTGGGTTGGAAACACCATATATTTT.